These 7 T cell receptor beta chains were sequenced from one sample in a study of CD8 T cells in Susac syndrome. With random hexamers, about 0.5 to 1 ug RNA was reverse transcribed. TCRdb reprocessed the immunoSEQ multiplex PCR reads with MiXCR, giving one entry per CDR3 protein. The data contain 90,000 to 150,000 distinct CDR3 sequences, 80% to 95% of them singletons. The specimen was CD4+ T cells from PBMCs. The receptors were sampled from a human donor in good health.

The chain is built from TRBV28 and TRBJ2-1; D might be TRBD2 (7 bases). The CDR3 has 16 residues. V shed 7 bases and J shed 0 bases, with 16 bases lying between them. Germline CDR1 reads MDHEN; CDR2 reads SYDVKM. The CDR3 DNA follows: TGTGCCAGCACGAAGGGGGGGGCGATCTCCTACAATGAGCAGTTCTTC. Translation: CASTKGGAISYNEQFF.

The genes are TRBV5-4 and TRBJ2-7; D ambiguous. The CDR3 covers 11 residues. The germline V and J ends were trimmed by 4 bases and 3 bases, with 5 bases remaining between them. The germline gives CDR1 SGHNT, CDR2 YYREEE (reference sequence). The CDR3, as DNA: TGTGCCAGCAGCAATTTCTACGAGCAGTACTTC. This translates into CASSNFYEQYF.

The rearrangement uses TRBV18 and TRBJ1-3; D gene uncertain. CDR1 and CDR2 from the germline V gene are KGHSH and LQKENI. V was cut by 2 bases and J by 4 bases, with 12 bases left in between. The CDR3 extends over 15 amino acids. The CDR3 DNA reads TGTGCCAGCTCACCAAAGACGCCGAAGGGAAACACCATATATTTT. It yields the protein CASSPKTPKGNTIYF. The full variable domain, rest sourced from reference TRBV18 and TRBJ1-3, is NAGVMQNPRHLVRRRGQEARLRCSPMKGHSHVYWYRQLPEEGLKFMVYLQKENIIDESGMPKERFSAEFPKEGPSILRIQQVVRGDSAAYFCASSPKTPKGNTIYFGEGSWLTVV.

This chain connects TRBV7-2 to TRBJ2-5, with 9 positions matching TRBD2. From germline, CDR1 is SGHTA and CDR2 FQGNSA. The CDR3 has 15 residues. The trim removed 4 bases at V and 2 bases at J, leaving 5 bases unmatched. The CDR3 reads CASSSSGKIQETQYF. The CDR3 coding sequence is TGTGCCAGCAGCTCTAGCGGGAAAATACAAGAGACCCAGTACTTC.

The chain joins TRBV9 to TRBJ2-1, with D perhaps matching TRBD2 (6 bases). The V and J ends lost 1 base and 4 bases respectively, with 18 bases between them. This CDR3 spans 17 amino acids. Germline V gene data show CDR1 as SGDLS and CDR2 as YYNGEE. Here the CDR3 reads CASSVTQSGRAYNEQFF. CDR3 sequence (DNA): TGTGCCAGCAGCGTAACCCAGAGCGGGCGCGCTTACAATGAGCAGTTCTTC.

In DNA form, the CDR3 reads TGTGCCAGCTCACCACGGCGAAGTACTGGGGCCAACGTCCTGACTTTC. It codes for CASSPRRSTGANVLTF. The rearrangement joins TRBV18 to TRBJ2-6; no definite D call. The germline V gene encodes CDR1 KGHSH and CDR2 LQKENI. V was trimmed by 1 base and J by 2 bases, leaving 9 bases between them. The CDR3 contains 16 residues. The entire variable domain, with the rest obtained from reference TRBV18 and TRBJ2-6, is as follows: NAGVMQNPRHLVRRRGQEARLRCSPMKGHSHVYWYRQLPEEGLKFMVYLQKENIIDESGMPKERFSAEFPKEGPSILRIQQVVRGDSAAYFCASSPRRSTGANVLTFGAGSRLTVL.

This clonotype was counted a single time. This chain connects TRBV20-1 to TRBJ2-1; D ambiguous. This CDR3 contains 15 residues. From germline, CDR1 is DFQATT and CDR2 SNEGSKA (reference sequence). V lost 3 bases to trimming and J lost 6 bases, with 18 bases between them. The CDR3 loop is CSASKDGFPGNEQFF. CDR3 sequence (DNA): TGCAGTGCTAGTAAAGATGGGTTCCCCGGCAATGAGCAGTTCTTC.